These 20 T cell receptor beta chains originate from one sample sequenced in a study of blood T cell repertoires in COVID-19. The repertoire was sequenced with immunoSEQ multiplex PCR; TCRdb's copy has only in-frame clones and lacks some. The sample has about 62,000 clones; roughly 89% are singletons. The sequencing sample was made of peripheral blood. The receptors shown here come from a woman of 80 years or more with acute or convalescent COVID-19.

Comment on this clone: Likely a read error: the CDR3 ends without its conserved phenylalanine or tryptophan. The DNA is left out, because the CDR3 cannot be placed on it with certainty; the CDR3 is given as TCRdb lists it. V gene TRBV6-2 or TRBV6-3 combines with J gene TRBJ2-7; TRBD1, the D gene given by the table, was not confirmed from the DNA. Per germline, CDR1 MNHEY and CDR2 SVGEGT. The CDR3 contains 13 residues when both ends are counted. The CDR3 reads CASSLQVGTGNSL.

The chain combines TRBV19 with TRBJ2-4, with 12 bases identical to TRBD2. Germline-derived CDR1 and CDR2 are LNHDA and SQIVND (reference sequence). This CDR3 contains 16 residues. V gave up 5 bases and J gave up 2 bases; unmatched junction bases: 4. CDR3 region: CASSVTSGGPKNIQYF. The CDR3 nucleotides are TGTGCCAGTAGTGTGACTAGCGGGGGACCCAAAAACATTCAGTACTTC.

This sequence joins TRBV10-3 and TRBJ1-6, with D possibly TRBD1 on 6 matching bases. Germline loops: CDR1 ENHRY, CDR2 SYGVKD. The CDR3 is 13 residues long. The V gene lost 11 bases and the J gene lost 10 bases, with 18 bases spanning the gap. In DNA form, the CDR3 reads TGTGCCGCCACCCAGGGGAGAGACTCACCCCTCCACTTT. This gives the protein CAATQGRDSPLHF.

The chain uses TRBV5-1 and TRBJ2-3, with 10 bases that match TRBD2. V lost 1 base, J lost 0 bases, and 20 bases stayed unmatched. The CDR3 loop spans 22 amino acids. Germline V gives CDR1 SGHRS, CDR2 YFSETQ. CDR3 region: CASSLPSGGDYLKPTSTDTQYF. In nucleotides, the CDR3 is TGCGCCAGCAGCTTGCCCAGCGGGGGGGACTATCTCAAACCAACTAGCACAGATACGCAGTATTTT.

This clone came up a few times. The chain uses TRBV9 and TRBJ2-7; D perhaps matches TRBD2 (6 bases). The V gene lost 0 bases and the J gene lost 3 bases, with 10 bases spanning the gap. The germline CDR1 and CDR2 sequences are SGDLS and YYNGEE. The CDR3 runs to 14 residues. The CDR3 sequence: CASSVGGDIYEQYF. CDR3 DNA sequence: TGTGCCAGCAGCGTAGGGGGGGATATCTACGAGCAGTACTTC.

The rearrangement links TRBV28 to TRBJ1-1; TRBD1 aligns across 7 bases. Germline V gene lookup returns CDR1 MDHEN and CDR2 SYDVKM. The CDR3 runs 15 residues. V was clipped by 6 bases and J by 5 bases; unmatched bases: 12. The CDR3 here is CASSLDRAIGTEAFF. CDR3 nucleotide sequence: TGTGCCAGCAGCCTAGACAGGGCAATAGGGACTGAAGCTTTCTTT. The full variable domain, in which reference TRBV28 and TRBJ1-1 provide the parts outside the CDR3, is DVKVTQSSRYLVKRTGEKVFLECVQDMDHENMFWYRQDPGLGLRLIYFSYDVKMKEKGDIPEGYSVSREKKERFSLILESASTNQTSMYLCASSLDRAIGTEAFFGQGTRLTVV.

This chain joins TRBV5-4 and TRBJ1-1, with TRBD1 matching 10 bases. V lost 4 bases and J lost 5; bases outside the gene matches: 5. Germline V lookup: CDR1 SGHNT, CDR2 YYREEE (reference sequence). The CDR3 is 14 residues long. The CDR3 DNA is TGTGCCAGCAGCCGGGACAGGGGTTGGACTGAAGCTTTCTTT. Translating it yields CASSRDRGWTEAFF.

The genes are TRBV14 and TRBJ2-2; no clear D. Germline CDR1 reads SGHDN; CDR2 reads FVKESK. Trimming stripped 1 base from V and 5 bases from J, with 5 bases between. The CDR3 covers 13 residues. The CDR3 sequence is CASSQVRTGELFF. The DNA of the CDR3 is TGTGCCAGCAGCCAAGTGAGGACCGGGGAGCTGTTTTTT.

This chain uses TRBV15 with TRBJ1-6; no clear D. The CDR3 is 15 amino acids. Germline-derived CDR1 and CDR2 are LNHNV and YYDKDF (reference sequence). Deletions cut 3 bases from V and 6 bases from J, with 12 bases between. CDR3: CATSRGRHGNSPLHF. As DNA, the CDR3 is TGTGCCACCAGCAGGGGCAGACATGGTAATTCACCCCTCCACTTT.

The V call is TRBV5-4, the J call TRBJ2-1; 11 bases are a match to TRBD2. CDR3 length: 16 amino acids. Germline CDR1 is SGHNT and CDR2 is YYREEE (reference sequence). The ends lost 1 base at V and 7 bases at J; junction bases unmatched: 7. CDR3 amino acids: CASSLKLAGDRNEQFF. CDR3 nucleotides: TGTGCCAGCAGCTTGAAACTAGCGGGAGATCGGAATGAGCAGTTCTTC.

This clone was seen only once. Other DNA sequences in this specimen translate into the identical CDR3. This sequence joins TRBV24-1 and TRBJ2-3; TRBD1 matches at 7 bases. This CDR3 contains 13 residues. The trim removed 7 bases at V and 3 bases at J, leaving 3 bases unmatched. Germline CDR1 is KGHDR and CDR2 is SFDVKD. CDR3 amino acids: CATRGTATDTQYF. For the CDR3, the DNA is TGTGCCACCAGAGGGACAGCGACAGATACGCAGTATTTT.

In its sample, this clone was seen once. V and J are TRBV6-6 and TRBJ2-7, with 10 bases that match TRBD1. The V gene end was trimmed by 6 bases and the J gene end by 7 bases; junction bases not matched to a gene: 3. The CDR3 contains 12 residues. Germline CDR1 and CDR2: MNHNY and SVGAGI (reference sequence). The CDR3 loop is CASREGQGEQYF. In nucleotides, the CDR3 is TGTGCCAGCAGAGAGGGACAGGGGGAGCAGTACTTC.

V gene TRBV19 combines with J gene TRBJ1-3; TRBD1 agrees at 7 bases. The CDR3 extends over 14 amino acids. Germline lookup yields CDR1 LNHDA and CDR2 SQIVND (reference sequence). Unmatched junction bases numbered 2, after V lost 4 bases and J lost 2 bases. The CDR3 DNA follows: TGTGCCAGTAGTACGGGACAGACTGGAAACACCATATATTTT. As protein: CASSTGQTGNTIYF.

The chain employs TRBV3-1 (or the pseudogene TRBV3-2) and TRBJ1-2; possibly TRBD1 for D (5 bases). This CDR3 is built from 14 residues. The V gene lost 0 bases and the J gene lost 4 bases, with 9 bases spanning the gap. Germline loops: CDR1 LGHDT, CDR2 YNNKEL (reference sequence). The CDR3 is CASSQDGRAYGYTF. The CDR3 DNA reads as TGTGCCAGCAGCCAAGATGGCAGGGCCTATGGCTACACCTTC.

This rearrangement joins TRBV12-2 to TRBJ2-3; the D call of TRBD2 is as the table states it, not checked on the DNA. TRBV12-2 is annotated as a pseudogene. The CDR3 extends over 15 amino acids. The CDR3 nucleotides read TGTGCAAGTCGCTTGACTAGCGGGGGGGCCGATACGCAGTATTTT. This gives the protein CASRLTSGGADTQYF.

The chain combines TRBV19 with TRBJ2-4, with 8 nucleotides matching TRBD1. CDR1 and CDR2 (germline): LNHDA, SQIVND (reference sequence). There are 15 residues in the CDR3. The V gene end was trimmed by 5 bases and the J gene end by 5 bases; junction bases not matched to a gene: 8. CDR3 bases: TGTGCCAGTAGTCCTCACGACAGGGGAGAAAACATTCAGTACTTC. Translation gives CASSPHDRGENIQYF.

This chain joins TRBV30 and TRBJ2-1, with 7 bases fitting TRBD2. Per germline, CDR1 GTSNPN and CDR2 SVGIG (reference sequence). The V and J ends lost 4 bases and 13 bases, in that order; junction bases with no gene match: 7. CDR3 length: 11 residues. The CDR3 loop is CAWTAGAVQFF. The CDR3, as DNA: TGTGCCTGGACGGCGGGAGCGGTTCAGTTCTTC.

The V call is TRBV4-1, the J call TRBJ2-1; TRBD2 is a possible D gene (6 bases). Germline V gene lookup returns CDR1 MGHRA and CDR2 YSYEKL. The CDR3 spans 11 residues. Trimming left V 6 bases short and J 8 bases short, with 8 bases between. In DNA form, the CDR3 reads TGCGCCAGCAGGCCGGGGGATGAGCAGTTCTTC. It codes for CASRPGDEQFF.

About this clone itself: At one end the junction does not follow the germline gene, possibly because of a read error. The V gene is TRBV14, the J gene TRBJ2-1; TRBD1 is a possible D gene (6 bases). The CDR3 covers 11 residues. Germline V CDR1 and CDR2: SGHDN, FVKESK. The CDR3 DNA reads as TGTGCCAGCAGCCAAGATAGGACAGCCATCTTC. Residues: CASSQDRTAIF. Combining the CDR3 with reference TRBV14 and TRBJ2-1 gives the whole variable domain EAGVTQFPSHSVIEKGQTVTLRCDPISGHDNLYWYRRVMGKEIKFLLHFVKESKQDESGMPNNRFLAERTGGTYSTLKVQPAELEDSGVYFCASSQDRTAIFGPGTRLTVL.

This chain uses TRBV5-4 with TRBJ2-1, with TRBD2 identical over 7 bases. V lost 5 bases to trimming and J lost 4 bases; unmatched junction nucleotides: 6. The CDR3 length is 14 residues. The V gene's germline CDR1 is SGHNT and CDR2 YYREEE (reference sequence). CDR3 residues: CASRTGTKYNEQFF. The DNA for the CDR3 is TGTGCCAGCAGAACCGGGACTAAATACAATGAGCAGTTCTTC. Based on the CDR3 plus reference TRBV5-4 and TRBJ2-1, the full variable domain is ETGVTQSPTHLIKTRGQQVTLRCSSQSGHNTVSWYQQALGQGPQFIFQYYREEENGRGNFPPRFSGLQFPNYSSELNVNALELDDSALYLCASRTGTKYNEQFFGPGTRLTVL.